These 25 T cell receptor beta chains were sequenced from one sample in a study of T cell responses to AZD1222 COVID-19 vaccine. Measured with immunoSEQ multiplex PCR; TCRdb has only the in-frame clones, and not every one. The data contain 95,000 to 100,000 clones, about 82% of them singletons. The material sequenced was peripheral blood, taken on day 0 of AZD1222 vaccination. The receptors shown here come from an adult in good health.

V and J are TRBV2 and TRBJ1-5, with D unresolved. Germline V gene sequence: CDR1 SNHLY, CDR2 FYNNEI. CDR3 length equals 13 residues. V was clipped by 0 bases and J by 6 bases, with 6 bases between them. The CDR3 coding sequence is TGTGCCAGCAGTGAAGCTATGGGTCAGCCCCAGCATTTT. Translated, it gives CASSEAMGQPQHF.

The chain's CDR3 is CASSSGVLNGQYF. DNA for the CDR3: TGTGCCAGCAGTTCCGGGGTCCTAAACGGGCAGTACTTC. This sequence joins TRBV6-6 and TRBJ2-7; D might be TRBD2 (5 bases). V was pared by 4 bases and J by 9 bases, with 16 bases between. Germline loops: CDR1 MNHNY, CDR2 SVGAGI (reference sequence). This CDR3 is 13 amino acids long.

The chain links TRBV6-2 or TRBV6-3 to TRBJ2-7; D gene uncertain. This CDR3 region has 12 residues. V gave up 5 bases and J gave up 4 bases, with 9 bases separating them. Germline V gene sequence: CDR1 MNHEY, CDR2 SVGEGT. Written as DNA, the CDR3 is TGTGCCAGCAGTCACAGTCTTTACGAGCAGTACTTC. Encoded protein: CASSHSLYEQYF.

V and J are TRBV5-3 and TRBJ2-3, with D uncertain. TRBV5-3 is known as an ORF, though its function is uncertain. V was trimmed by 8 bases and J by 11 bases, leaving 6 bases between them. The CDR3 is 8 residues long. CDR3 amino acids: CASEVQYF. For the CDR3, the DNA is TGTGCCAGCGAGGTGCAGTATTTT.

The chain employs TRBV5-1 and TRBJ1-2; tentatively, D is TRBD1 (5 bases). In germline, CDR1 is SGHRS, CDR2 YFSETQ. V lost 3 bases and J lost 4, with 13 bases in between. CDR3 length: 14 residues. The CDR3 here is CASSSGLGAYGYTF. The CDR3 region has the DNA TGCGCCAGCAGCTCAGGGCTAGGGGCCTATGGCTACACCTTC.

The V and J genes are TRBV7-9 and TRBJ1-5; D gene ambiguous. CDR3 length: 14 amino acids. Per germline, CDR1 SEHNR and CDR2 FQNEAQ (reference sequence). With 1 base removed from V and 1 base from J, the gap between germline ends came to 5 bases. The CDR3 is CASSLGVSNQPQHF. DNA for the CDR3: TGTGCCAGCAGCTTAGGAGTAAGCAATCAGCCCCAGCATTTT.

J is TRBJ2-1 and V is TRBV7-2, with a weak D call TRBD2 (6 bases). V dropped 5 bases and J dropped 0 bases, with 17 bases sitting between them. The CDR3 extends over 17 amino acids. From germline, CDR1 is SGHTA and CDR2 FQGNSA. The CDR3 region is CASSDGTHGSSYNEQFF. The CDR3 region has the DNA TGTGCCAGCAGCGATGGGACTCACGGTAGCTCCTACAATGAGCAGTTCTTC.

The chain is built from TRBV7-2 and TRBJ1-2, with D tentatively TRBD1 (6 bases). From germline, CDR1 is SGHTA and CDR2 FQGNSA. The V gene lost 4 bases and the J gene lost 4 bases, with 13 bases spanning the gap. This CDR3 has 14 residues. The CDR3: CASSYGGAGYGYTF. The CDR3 DNA reads TGTGCCAGCAGCTATGGGGGCGCCGGCTATGGCTACACCTTC.

This chain uses TRBV3-1 (or the pseudogene TRBV3-2) with TRBJ1-2; 8 positions agree with TRBD1. Germline V lookup: CDR1 LGHDT, CDR2 YNNKEL (reference sequence). The V gene end was trimmed by 4 bases and the J gene end by 5 bases; junction bases not matched to a gene: 9. CDR3 length equals 15 residues. This chain's CDR3 is CASSPLYRGNYGYTF. The CDR3 DNA follows: TGTGCCAGCAGCCCATTGTACAGGGGGAATTATGGCTACACCTTC.

V usage is TRBV12-3 or TRBV12-4 and J usage is TRBJ1-2; 7 bases map to TRBD1. V was pared by 7 bases and J by 5 bases, with 7 bases of the junction left unmatched. This CDR3 has 13 residues. CDR3 nucleotides: TGTGCCAGCACCAACAGGGGTGGATATGGCTACACCTTC. Encoded protein: CASTNRGGYGYTF.

This chain joins TRBV3-1 (or the pseudogene TRBV3-2) and TRBJ1-2, with unresolved D. Germline assignment: CDR1 LGHDT and CDR2 YNNKEL (reference sequence). The V and J ends lost 5 bases and 6 bases respectively, with 7 bases between them. This CDR3 contains 11 residues. Here the CDR3 DNA reads TGTGCCAGCAGCATACGGGATGGCTACACCTTC. Translating it yields CASSIRDGYTF.

DNA of the CDR3: TGTGCCAGCAGCTTATCGAATATGATCACTGAAGCTTTCTTT. The encoded protein is CASSLSNMITEAFF. The chain links TRBV7-8 to TRBJ1-1, with D uncertain. With 2 bases removed from V and 4 bases from J, the gap between germline ends came to 11 bases. The CDR3 runs 14 residues. Looked up from germline, CDR1 is SGHVS and CDR2 is FQNEAQ. Complete variable domain (other parts from reference TRBV7-8 and TRBJ1-1): GAGVSQSPRYKVAKRGQDVALRCDPISGHVSLFWYQQALGQGPEFLTYFQNEAQLDKSGLPSDRFFAERPEGSVSTLKIQRTQQEDSAVYLCASSLSNMITEAFFGQGTRLTVV.

The rearrangement joins TRBV6-5 to TRBJ2-1; 7 positions agree with TRBD2. With V trimmed by 0 bases and J by 8 bases, 7 bases remained unmatched. The CDR3 has 15 residues. CDR1 MNHEY and CDR2 SVGAGI come from the germline V gene. The DNA of the CDR3 is TGTGCCAGCAGTTACTCAGCGGGACCGCTCGATGAGCAGTTCTTC. This codes for CASSYSAGPLDEQFF.

The rearrangement links TRBV28 to TRBJ2-2, with D possibly TRBD2 on 7 matching bases. V was cut by 8 bases and J by 0 bases, with 19 bases left in between. The CDR3 runs 17 residues. Per germline, CDR1 MDHEN and CDR2 SYDVKM. CDR3 amino acids: CASGGRGAPSNTGELFF. The DNA for the CDR3 is TGTGCCAGCGGCGGACGGGGGGCCCCTTCGAACACCGGGGAGCTGTTTTTT.

The genes are TRBV7-2 and TRBJ2-1, with TRBD1 matching 7 bases. V dropped 4 bases and J dropped 9; count of bases not matched to a gene: 12. This CDR3 is built from 15 residues. Germline loops: CDR1 SGHTA, CDR2 FQGNSA. DNA of the CDR3: TGTGCCAGCAGCTCGGCCCCCAACAGGGGTACTGAGCAGTTCTTC. It codes for CASSSAPNRGTEQFF.

The chain is built from TRBV27 and TRBJ1-1; D perhaps matches TRBD1 (5 bases). The length of the CDR3 is 14 residues. CDR1 is MNHEY and CDR2 is SMNVEV in the germline V gene (reference sequence). V was pared by 5 bases and J by 4 bases, with 14 bases between. The CDR3: CASSRGTVGTEAFF. The CDR3 coding sequence is TGTGCCAGCAGTAGGGGTACGGTTGGCACTGAAGCTTTCTTT.

The chain links TRBV25-1 to TRBJ1-1; perhaps TRBD1 as D (6 bases). The V end was cut by 8 bases, the J end by 8 bases, with 9 bases between. Germline CDR1 and CDR2: MGHDK and SYGVNS. The CDR3 contains 10 residues. The CDR3 nucleotides read TGTGCCAGCCGCGGACAGGAAGCTTTCTTT. Translating it yields CASRGQEAFF.

This chain uses TRBV30 with TRBJ1-5; 9 bases line up with TRBD1. After removal of 1 base from V and 7 bases from J, the junction contained 5 bases not matched to a gene. The V gene's germline CDR1 is GTSNPN and CDR2 SVGIG (reference sequence). The CDR3 length is 14 residues. CDR3 residues: CAWSEGTGIQPQHF. The CDR3 DNA reads TGTGCCTGGAGTGAGGGGACAGGGATACAGCCCCAGCATTTT.

This chain links TRBV30 with TRBJ2-3, with D possibly TRBD2 on 7 matching bases. Trimming shortened V by 7 bases and J by 3 bases, and 14 bases separated the two germline ends. This CDR3 has 13 residues. The V gene's germline CDR1 is GTSNPN and CDR2 SVGIG (reference sequence). CDR3 sequence (DNA): TGTGCCTCCTCGCGGGGGCTTACAGATACGCAGTATTTT. Amino acids: CASSRGLTDTQYF.

The rearrangement links TRBV7-2 to TRBJ2-2, with 9 bases lining up with TRBD2. Germline V lookup: CDR1 SGHTA, CDR2 FQGNSA. This CDR3 has 16 residues. Trimming took 2 bases from V and 7 from J; bases not matched to a gene: 8. The CDR3: CASSLRREGLIGELFF. CDR3 DNA: TGTGCCAGCAGCTTACGGCGGGAGGGCCTGATCGGGGAGCTGTTTTTT. Drawing the rest from reference TRBV7-2 and TRBJ2-2, the complete variable domain is GAGVSQSPSNKVTEKGKDVELRCDPISGHTALYWYRQSLGQGLEFLIYFQGNSAPDKSGLPSDRFSAERTGGSVSTLTIQRTQQEDSAVYLCASSLRREGLIGELFFGEGSRLTVL.

This chain links TRBV19 with TRBJ1-1; 7 bases are a match to TRBD1. Germline CDR1 reads LNHDA; CDR2 reads SQIVND (reference sequence). J gave up 4 bases and V 4 bases, and 9 bases lay outside the gene matches. The CDR3 sequence is 15 residues long. The CDR3 reads CASSSGGGVGTEAFF. The CDR3 nucleotides read TGTGCCAGTAGTAGCGGAGGGGGCGTGGGCACTGAAGCTTTCTTT. The whole variable domain, remainder taken from reference TRBV19 and TRBJ1-1, is DGGITQSPKYLFRKEGQNVTLSCEQNLNHDAMYWYRQDPGQGLRLIYYSQIVNDFQKGDIAEGYSVSREKKESFPLTVTSAQKNPTAFYLCASSSGGGVGTEAFFGQGTRLTVV.

In this sample, this clone turned up once. This chain links TRBV28 with TRBJ1-5; possibly TRBD1 for D (5 bases). V shed 3 bases and J shed 7 bases, with 13 bases lying between them. The CDR3 is 14 amino acids. The germline V gene encodes CDR1 MDHEN and CDR2 SYDVKM. In nucleotides, the CDR3 is TGTGCCAGCAGTTTGGCAGGGATGCGACAGCCCCAGCATTTT. Its protein is CASSLAGMRQPQHF.

The CDR3 sequence: CASTDGGIYGYTF. The CDR3 bases are TGTGCCAGCACCGACGGAGGAATCTATGGCTACACCTTC. The chain joins TRBV27 to TRBJ1-2; D remains ambiguous. There are 13 residues in the CDR3. Germline CDR1 MNHEY, CDR2 SMNVEV (reference sequence). Trimming removed 7 bases from V and 4 bases from J, with 13 bases in between.

This clone has only one observation. The rearrangement uses TRBV5-6 and TRBJ2-7; 14 bases align to TRBD2. The CDR3 loop spans 16 amino acids. Germline-derived CDR1 and CDR2 are SGHDT and YYEEEE. V lost 4 bases and J lost 4; bases outside the gene matches: 7. CDR3 DNA sequence: TGTGCCAGCAGCCCCTCCGGGACTAGCGGGAGATACGAGCAGTACTTC. This encodes CASSPSGTSGRYEQYF.

CDR3 bases: TGTGCCAGCAGCGTAGAGTTAGGGGGCACCGGGGAGCTGTTTTTT. Translated: CASSVELGGTGELFF. The chain couples TRBV9 to TRBJ2-2; perhaps TRBD1 as D (6 bases). The germline V gene has CDR1 SGDLS and CDR2 YYNGEE. The length of the CDR3 is 15 residues. V lost 0 bases to trimming and J lost 4 bases, with 10 bases between them.